The rows below give T cell receptor beta chains drawn from one sample of a study of OX40 agonist ivuxolimab in advanced cancers. Sequenced by immunoSEQ multiplex PCR; TCRdb stores in-frame clones only, minus some. The data hold around 46,000 clones, with 88% observed a single time. The material was CD4+ or CD8+ T cells sorted from blood, obtained in a trial of the OX40 agonist ivuxolimab. Receptor source: an adult with an advanced solid tumor such as melanoma, head and neck, liver or kidney cancer. The CDR3 runs from the conserved cysteine through the conserved F or W.

13,TRBV10-1,CASSESWGSPLHF
15,TRBV9,CASSVVPSGYNEQFF
16,TRBV28,CASSRRTGWGADTQYF
15,TRBV5-8,CASSLAGTASYEQYF
15,TRBV11-3,CASSLAVLSYNEQFF
14,TRBV5-5,CASSLDGTGYGYTF
16,TRBV15,CATSRDRTSFYNEQFF
15,TRBV4-2,CASSQAAGVSYEQYF
15,TRBV6-5,CASSYTWGGNQPQHF
14,TRBV30,CAWSNRGMTEKLFF
13,TRBV28,CASSWTRRYEQYF
18,TRBV28,CASSGTGGAQWPYYGYTF
15,TRBV19,CASSTGGGMNTEAFF
14,TRBV11-2,CASSLSTGGETQYF
16,TRBV15,CATSTGGQQPNNEQFF
14,TRBV7-9,CASSSVEGRRDAFF
13,TRBV27,CASSQGFSYEQYF
11,TRBV11-2,CASSLGHEQYF
16,TRBV7-9,CASSREYTGIDTEAFF
13,TRBV5-1,CASSLSSVDEQYF
15,TRBV9,CASSVGPGQGAEAFF
15,TRBV11-2,CASSRRQATNEKLFF
15,TRBV7-2,CASSSTRGVGNTIYF
13,TRBV5-1,CASSLDGNEKLFF
17,TRBV19,CASSMGQGAGATDTQYF
12,TRBV18,CASSPVGEKLFF
18,TRBV7-2,CASSLVGGGGDPYNEQFF
15,TRBV18,CASSRTGHLPNEQFF
16,TRBV27,CASSLSAGGSHSPLHF
13,TRBV7-3,CASSSYDRRELFF
13,TRBV2,CASSVAGYQPQHF
15,TRBV6-6,CASNAPGLAYNEQFF
13,TRBV11-2,CASSLVPNEKLFF
14,TRBV7-3,CASSPGGNTGELFF
15,TRBV9,CASSTSGTGNEKLFF
14,TRBV10-1,CASSEWDSTGELFF
15,TRBV27,CASSLQGGGWETQYF
14,TRBV7-2,CASSSSHSRQGMFF
14,TRBV7-9,CASSLTGLSYEQYF
12,TRBV7-9,CASSLVGYEQYF
14,TRBV10-3,CAISVGPSGNTIYF
15,TRBV5-1,CASSSGQGFPDTQYF
16,TRBV5-1,CASSREGRGDYNEQFF
15,TRBV4-3,CASSQDRASGNTIYF
15,TRBV4-1,CASSHTRAANEKLFF
17,TRBV7-8,CASSLDRAPPWREKLFF